The 24 T cell receptor beta chains presented below share a single source sample, sequenced in a study of cytomegalovirus exposure and HLA in healthy donors. PCR was performed using 60 Vbeta and 13 Jbeta primers. Sequencing used immunoSEQ multiplex PCR; TCRdb keeps in-frame clones, though not all of them. The table includes approximately 110,000 clones, roughly 80% detected once. The specimen sequenced was PBMCs. Receptors were obtained from a middle-aged woman in good health and CMV-seronegative.

Only a few counts were recorded for this clone. The chain uses TRBV4-2 and TRBJ2-3; D is perhaps TRBD2 (6 bases). There are 16 residues in the CDR3. The V and J ends lost 2 bases and 1 base respectively, with 13 bases between them. The V gene's germline CDR1 is LGHNA and CDR2 YNFKEQ. The CDR3 loop reads CASSQLGGVGTDTQYF. The CDR3 DNA follows: TGTGCCAGCAGCCAATTGGGGGGTGTCGGCACAGATACGCAGTATTTT.

This clone was observed a handful of times. CDR3 DNA: TGTGCCAGCAGCTCGCAGGGGACTAGCGGCACAGATACGCAGTATTTT. Translated: CASSSQGTSGTDTQYF. J is TRBJ2-3 and V is TRBV11-2; TRBD2 agrees at 10 bases. Germline assignment: CDR1 SGHAT and CDR2 FQNNGV. V lost 4 bases, J lost 1 base, and 5 bases stayed unmatched. The CDR3 has 16 residues. Filled out from reference TRBV11-2 and TRBJ2-3, the complete variable domain reads EAGVAQSPRYKIIEKRQSVAFWCNPISGHATLYWYQQILGQGPKLLIQFQNNGVVDDSQLPKDRFSAERLKGVDSTLKIQPAKLEDSAVYLCASSSQGTSGTDTQYFGPGTRLTVL.

This clone was found a few times. This sequence joins TRBV5-1 and TRBJ2-7; possible D gene TRBD1, 5 bases. The CDR3 has 12 residues. V was clipped by 5 bases and J by 6 bases, with 12 bases between them. Germline assignment: CDR1 SGHRS and CDR2 YFSETQ. The CDR3 protein is CASSPQGGEQYF. CDR3 DNA sequence: TGCGCCAGCAGTCCGCAGGGTGGCGAGCAGTACTTC.

This sequence joins TRBV4-1 and TRBJ1-2, with 8 bases aligning to TRBD1. Germline assignment: CDR1 MGHRA and CDR2 YSYEKL. V lost 1 base, J lost 7 bases, and 5 bases stayed unmatched. This CDR3 has 14 amino acids. CDR3 protein: CASSQGSGGGGYTF. Written as DNA, the CDR3 is TGCGCCAGCAGCCAAGGGTCAGGGGGCGGTGGCTACACCTTC.

This clone was counted only a few times. This chain connects TRBV7-3 to TRBJ2-1, with D possibly matching TRBD1 (7 bases). The V end was cut by 2 bases, the J end by 8 bases, with 16 bases between. Per the germline V gene, CDR1 is SGHTA and CDR2 is FQGTGA. CDR3 length: 15 residues. CDR3 coding DNA: TGTGCCAGCAGCTTATTGGGGCAGGGGGGCGATGAGCAGTTCTTC. This codes for CASSLLGQGGDEQFF.

This chain joins TRBV21-1 and TRBJ2-7; the table's TRBD2 call for D was not verified on the DNA. TRBV21-1 is reported as a pseudogene. The CDR3 extends over 13 amino acids. This CDR3 reads CASSKAGLAGEYF. The CDR3 DNA follows: TGTGCCAGCAGCAAAGCAGGGCTAGCGGGGGAGTACTTC.

The chain links TRBV10-3 to TRBJ2-1, with TRBD2 identical over 7 bases. The CDR3 loop spans 13 amino acids. After removal of 7 bases from V and 8 bases from J, the junction contained 8 bases not matched to a gene. CDR1 ENHRY and CDR2 SYGVKD come from the germline V gene. The CDR3 spells CAITRESPDEQFF. DNA for the CDR3: TGTGCCATCACGCGGGAGTCCCCGGATGAGCAGTTCTTC.

The chain carries TRBV21-1 and TRBJ2-7; TRBD1, as called in the table, went unchecked against the DNA. TRBV21-1 is a pseudogene locus. This CDR3 has 15 amino acids. The CDR3 region has the DNA TGTGCCAGCAGCAGCCGGACAGGGTATCGGAACGAGCAGTACTTC. This sequence encodes CASSSRTGYRNEQYF.

The chain recombines TRBV5-1 with TRBJ1-5; possible D gene TRBD1, 6 bases. CDR3 length: 15 amino acids. CDR1 is SGHRS and CDR2 is YFSETQ in the germline V gene. V dropped 0 bases and J dropped 5 bases, with 12 bases sitting between them. This chain's CDR3 is CASSLEGGKDQPQHF. The CDR3 DNA reads TGCGCCAGCAGCTTGGAGGGGGGGAAAGATCAGCCCCAGCATTTT. Full variable domain (missing parts from reference TRBV5-1 and TRBJ1-5): KAGVTQTPRYLIKTRGQQVTLSCSPISGHRSVSWYQQTPGQGLQFLFEYFSETQRNKGNFPGRFSGRQFSNSRSEMNVSTLELGDSALYLCASSLEGGKDQPQHFGDGTRLSIL.

This sequence joins TRBV6-6 and TRBJ1-3; 7 positions match TRBD1. V lost 6 bases and J lost 4; bases outside the gene matches: 12. From germline, CDR1 is MNHNY and CDR2 SVGAGI (reference sequence). The length of the CDR3 is 16 residues. The CDR3 DNA follows: TGTGCCAGCAGCCTTGGGACAGCTTGGCGCGGAAACACCATATATTTT. Amino acid sequence: CASSLGTAWRGNTIYF.

V gene TRBV6-1 combines with J gene TRBJ1-2; D is possibly TRBD1 (5 bases). CDR1 is MNHNS and CDR2 is SASEGT in the germline V gene. The germline V and J ends were trimmed by 9 bases and 2 bases, with 13 bases remaining between them. The length of the CDR3 is 13 residues. In nucleotides, the CDR3 is TGTGCCAGTTCGCTGACAGTGAACTATGGCTACACCTTC. Amino acids: CASSLTVNYGYTF.

The CDR3 nucleotides are TGTGCCTGGAGTGTCAGTCAGATGAACACTGAAGCTTTCTTT. Amino acids: CAWSVSQMNTEAFF. The chain links TRBV30 to TRBJ1-1, with D unclear. Germline CDR1 GTSNPN, CDR2 SVGIG (reference sequence). The CDR3 is made up of 14 amino acids. V lost 0 bases and J lost 0, with 8 bases in between.

The chain couples TRBV9 to TRBJ2-7, with a tentative D call TRBD2 (5 bases). The V gene's germline CDR1 is SGDLS and CDR2 YYNGEE. The V gene lost 4 bases and the J gene lost 6 bases, with 17 bases spanning the gap. The CDR3 loop spans 14 amino acids. CDR3 nucleotides: TGTGCCAGCAGCCCGAGCGGTGGAGGCGGCGAGCAGTACTTC. Protein: CASSPSGGGGEQYF.

The chain recombines TRBV9 with TRBJ2-3; TRBD2 matches 9 bases. The CDR3 extends over 16 amino acids. J was trimmed by 0 bases and V by 4 bases; bases with no gene match: 6. The V gene's germline CDR1 is SGDLS and CDR2 YYNGEE. CDR3 sequence (DNA): TGTGCCAGCAGCCCTACTAGCGGGCCAAGCACAGATACGCAGTATTTT. Its protein is CASSPTSGPSTDTQYF.

On this clone: Sequence at one end of the junction differs from germline and may be a read error. The V call is TRBV4-1, the J call TRBJ1-1; TRBD1 matches at 10 bases. Germline V gene data show CDR1 as MGHRA and CDR2 as YSYEKL. This CDR3 region has 15 residues. Here the CDR3 reads CASSQGQGGNTEAFF. CDR3 nucleotide sequence: TGTGCCAGCAGCCAAGGACAGGGGGGGAACACTGAAGCTTTCTTT.

The chain combines TRBV6-5 with TRBJ1-1; D unresolved. CDR1 MNHEY and CDR2 SVGAGI come from the germline V gene. The CDR3 is 13 residues long. V was trimmed by 7 bases and J by 1 base, leaving 10 bases between them. The CDR3 here is CASTYRGNTEAFF. Here the CDR3 DNA reads TGTGCCAGCACCTATAGAGGGAACACTGAAGCTTTCTTT.

V and J are TRBV18 and TRBJ2-1; 8 positions agree with TRBD1. CDR1 is KGHSH, CDR2 LQKENI, per germline. The CDR3 consists of 17 residues. The junction had 11 bases not matched to a gene; V was cut back by 0 bases and J by 7 bases. CDR3 sequence (DNA): TGTGCCAGCTCACCACCGAGACAAGGACAGGGTGATAATGAGCAGTTCTTC. Amino acids: CASSPPRQGQGDNEQFF. Based on the CDR3 plus reference TRBV18 and TRBJ2-1, the full variable domain is NAGVMQNPRHLVRRRGQEARLRCSPMKGHSHVYWYRQLPEEGLKFMVYLQKENIIDESGMPKERFSAEFPKEGPSILRIQQVVRGDSAAYFCASSPPRQGQGDNEQFFGPGTRLTVL.

The chain employs TRBV6-6 and TRBJ1-3, with D uncertain. This CDR3 comprises 15 residues. V was shortened by 0 bases and J by 1 base, with 7 bases between the two germline ends. The V gene's germline CDR1 is MNHNY and CDR2 SVGAGI (reference sequence). The CDR3 bases are TGTGCCAGCAGTTACTCGCCAGGATCTGGAAACACCATATATTTT. As protein: CASSYSPGSGNTIYF.

The chain joins TRBV7-2 to TRBJ2-1, with no clear D. The CDR3 runs to 13 residues. Trimming cost V 1 base and J 5 bases, with 6 bases left between them. Germline assignment: CDR1 SGHTA and CDR2 FQGNSA. The CDR3 is CASSLGLNNEQFF. The CDR3 nucleotides read TGTGCCAGCAGCTTAGGACTTAACAATGAGCAGTTCTTC.

This clone has just a few counts. Different DNA sequences within this sample yield the same CDR3. This chain connects TRBV27 to TRBJ2-1; 9 bases map to TRBD2. J lost 2 bases, V lost 1 base, and 3 bases had no gene match. CDR3 length equals 16 residues. The germline V gene encodes CDR1 MNHEY and CDR2 SMNVEV (reference sequence). The chain's CDR3 is CASSLYSGSPYNEQFF. The CDR3 coding sequence is TGTGCCAGCAGTTTATATAGCGGGAGTCCCTACAATGAGCAGTTCTTC.

The chain carries TRBV28 and TRBJ1-2; 9 bases match TRBD1. This CDR3 has 12 residues. Trimming took 8 bases from V and 2 from J; bases not matched to a gene: 0. Germline CDR1 MDHEN, CDR2 SYDVKM. In DNA, the CDR3 is TGTGCCAGCGGACAGGGGAACTATGGCTACACCTTC. Its translation is CASGQGNYGYTF.

This clone has a handful of counts. This rearrangement joins TRBV14 to TRBJ1-6; D is unclear. This CDR3 has 15 amino acids. The V gene's germline CDR1 is SGHDN and CDR2 FVKESK. V lost 0 bases, J lost 9 bases, and 12 bases lay in between. The CDR3 DNA sequence: TGTGCCAGCAGCCAAGACAGGTCTATCGGTTCACCCCTCCACTTT. Its translation: CASSQDRSIGSPLHF.

V gene TRBV5-5 combines with J gene TRBJ2-3; 8 bases map to TRBD1. Germline CDR1 reads SGHKS; CDR2 reads YYEKEE (reference sequence). Unmatched junction bases numbered 7, after V lost 5 bases and J lost 2 bases. The CDR3 totals 15 residues. The chain's CDR3 is CASSLTGASTDTQYF. The CDR3 nucleotides read TGTGCCAGCAGTCTGACAGGGGCTTCCACAGATACGCAGTATTTT. The whole variable domain, filled in from reference TRBV5-5 and TRBJ2-3, reads DAGVTQSPTHLIKTRGQQVTLRCSPISGHKSVSWYQQVLGQGPQFIFQYYEKEERGRGNFPDRFSARQFPNYSSELNVNALLLGDSALYLCASSLTGASTDTQYFGPGTRLTVL.

The chain links TRBV9 to TRBJ2-1, with D perhaps TRBD2 (5 bases). V lost 4 bases and J lost 0, with 11 bases in between. Looked up from germline, CDR1 is SGDLS and CDR2 is YYNGEE. This CDR3 contains 15 residues. CDR3 region: CASSTTSTSYNEQFF. DNA for the CDR3: TGTGCCAGCAGCACCACTAGTACCTCCTACAATGAGCAGTTCTTC.